This T cell receptor (beta chain) was sequenced during a study of T cells after yellow fever vaccination. Study-wide results and limits: It was a small share of clonotypes that appeared in both CD4 and CD8 compartments. Highly abundant clonotypes carried over from the bulk population could end up in FACS-sorted repertoires as contaminants. After the booster, around 95% of CD4 and roughly nine tenths of CD8 primary-response clones were re-detected.

Germline CDR1 is MNHEY and CDR2 is SVGAGI. Trimming stripped 0 bases from V and 8 bases from J, with 10 bases between. The CDR3 length is 14 residues. This clonotype was recorded many times. Its antigen is as yet unknown. Template-switching 5'RACE yielded the TCR cDNA; a universal primer site and UMIs were added in the process. TCRdb fed the 5' RACE reads into MiXCR, producing one record per CDR3 protein. The table records some 560,000 distinct CDR3 sequences, around 16% of them present only once. The rearrangement links TRBV6-5 to TRBJ1-4, with a possible D match to TRBD1 (6 bases). This specimen was PBMCs, taken about 5 days after the first yellow fever vaccination. The sequence derives from a young man who received the YFV17D yellow fever vaccine. CDR3 sequence reads: CASSYSGAEEKLFF. The CDR3 DNA is TGTGCCAGCAGTTACTCGGGGGCGGAAGAAAAACTGTTTTTT.